The 7 T cell receptor beta chains listed next were all sequenced from one sample in a study of spatial heterogeneity in lung cancer. TCRdb analysed the 5' RACE reads with MiXCR anew, one entry per CDR3 protein. The sample lists tens of thousands of distinct CDR3 sequences; roughly 21% were seen once. Noted time point: blood at routine non-recurrence follow-up after resection. Sample: PBMCs, taken at follow-up. The origin of the receptors is a male donor with early-stage non-small cell lung cancer.

This clonotype was detected a few times. CDR3 sequence (DNA): TGTGCCAGCAGACGACAGGGGAAAGAGACCCAGTACTTC. This translates into CASRRQGKETQYF. The chain has TRBV3-1 and TRBJ2-5; the match to TRBD1 covers 8 bases. The V gene end was trimmed by 6 bases and the J gene end by 3 bases; junction bases not matched to a gene: 3. Germline loops: CDR1 LGHDT, CDR2 YNNKEL (reference sequence). The CDR3 covers 13 residues.

The V gene is TRBV6-5, the J gene TRBJ2-6; 8 nucleotides align to TRBD1. The CDR3 covers 19 residues. Germline V CDR1 and CDR2: MNHEY, SVGAGI. Trimming removed 2 bases from V and 1 base from J; junction bases left unmatched: 10. The CDR3 spells CASSYGIGRGQSGANVLTF. The CDR3 DNA reads TGTGCCAGCAGTTACGGTATCGGCAGGGGGCAATCTGGGGCCAACGTCCTGACTTTC.

The chain uses TRBV7-2 and TRBJ2-1; 13 bases agree with TRBD2. V lost 5 bases, J lost 8 bases, and 6 bases stayed unmatched. CDR1 and CDR2 (germline): SGHTA, FQGNSA. CDR3 length equals 15 residues. CDR3 loop: CASSPGTSGIDEQFF. DNA for the CDR3: TGTGCCAGCAGCCCAGGGACTAGCGGGATAGATGAGCAGTTCTTC. Variable domain in full (rest from reference TRBV7-2 and TRBJ2-1): GAGVSQSPSNKVTEKGKDVELRCDPISGHTALYWYRQSLGQGLEFLIYFQGNSAPDKSGLPSDRFSAERTGGSVSTLTIQRTQQEDSAVYLCASSPGTSGIDEQFFGPGTRLTVL.

This clonotype was observed many times. The chain couples TRBV29-1 to TRBJ1-1; D gene unclear. V was trimmed by 6 bases and J by 7 bases, leaving 15 bases between them. From germline, CDR1 is SQVTM and CDR2 ANQGSEA. The CDR3 consists of 12 residues. CDR3 protein: CSVLTGPGEAFF. In DNA form, the CDR3 reads TGCAGCGTACTAACCGGGCCAGGTGAAGCTTTCTTT.

V gene TRBV9 combines with J gene TRBJ2-5, with TRBD1 identical over 8 bases. The CDR3 has 16 amino acids. Germline V gene data show CDR1 as SGDLS and CDR2 as YYNGEE. The ends lost 3 bases at V and 4 bases at J; junction bases unmatched: 11. CDR3 amino acids: CASSASTGGGGETQYF. CDR3 DNA sequence: TGTGCCAGCAGCGCATCTACAGGGGGTGGAGGAGAGACCCAGTACTTC.

The genes are TRBV7-2 and TRBJ2-2, with D possibly being TRBD1 (5 bases). This CDR3 region has 14 residues. V lost 4 bases and J lost 2, with 8 bases in between. Germline V lookup: CDR1 SGHTA, CDR2 FQGNSA. The CDR3: CASSWGSNTGELFF. The CDR3 DNA is TGTGCCAGCAGCTGGGGCAGTAACACCGGGGAGCTGTTTTTT. Looking up the rest from reference TRBV7-2 and TRBJ2-2 gives the full variable domain: GAGVSQSPSNKVTEKGKDVELRCDPISGHTALYWYRQSLGQGLEFLIYFQGNSAPDKSGLPSDRFSAERTGGSVSTLTIQRTQQEDSAVYLCASSWGSNTGELFFGEGSRLTVL.

This clonotype was observed many times. This chain uses TRBV20-1 with TRBJ2-1, with D uncertain. V lost 6 bases and J lost 5, with 14 bases in between. The CDR3 totals 13 residues. From germline, CDR1 is DFQATT and CDR2 SNEGSKA (reference sequence). In DNA form, the CDR3 reads TGCAGTGCCCTACCCTTACAGAACAATGAGCAGTTCTTC. Protein sequence: CSALPLQNNEQFF.